Given below is one T cell receptor (beta chain) in context. Its antigen is unknown. It was healthy bone marrow donors who served as donors. V was cut by 0 bases and J by 3 bases, with 22 bases left in between. This CDR3 spans 19 amino acids. CDR1 SGDLS and CDR2 YYNGEE come from the germline V gene. These data come from a study of cytomegalovirus exposure and HLA in healthy donors. Study information: Falling in the Caucasian-associated ancestry cluster were 80% to 85% of under 450 genotyped donors. Broader study findings: With DRB1 most and HLA-C fewest, TCR association rates differed between HLA loci in a later analysis.

60 Vbeta and 13 Jbeta primers were used in PCR. Authors' methods: A follow-up analysis tallied about 80 million unique TCR beta chains, some 11 million shared. The assay was immunoSEQ multiplex PCR, and TCRdb's table has in-frame clones only and misses some. That table gives V, J and clone size, and the DNA gave D and trimming. The sample has hundreds of thousands of clones, roughly 80% seen once. This TCR derives from a man aged 40-49 years in good health and CMV-seronegative. The V gene is TRBV9, the J gene TRBJ1-5; weak D call: TRBD1 (5 bases). The sequencing sample was made of PBMCs. This chain's CDR3 is CASSVEGKGRPLSNQPQHF. CDR3 bases: TGTGCCAGCAGCGTAGAGGGGAAGGGTCGGCCCCTCTCCAATCAGCCCCAGCATTTT.